The clone carrying this T cell receptor beta chain was detected once. Its antigen is still unknown. Method: immunoSEQ multiplex PCR; TCRdb's copy keeps in-frame clones and lacks some. This table holds approximately 110,000 clones, just under 95% found once. The sample belongs to a study of cytomegalovirus exposure and HLA in healthy donors. General study results and limits: A later analysis found first-cohort TCR clusters tended to co-occur in the 130 or so validation repertoires. Three CMV-associated chains proved CMV antigen-specific in vitro.

The sequenced sample was PBMCs. The sequence derives from a young woman in good health and CMV-seronegative.

CDR3 in DNA: TGCAGCGACAGTTGCGCTAGCGGGTTTGTTTATACGCAGTATTTT. The encoded protein is CSDSCASGFVYTQYF. V and J are TRBV29-1 and TRBJ2-3, with 8 bases identical to TRBD2. J was trimmed by 7 bases and V by 7 bases; bases with no gene match: 16. The germline gives CDR1 SQVTM, CDR2 ANQGSEA. The length of the CDR3 is 15 residues.